What follows is one TCR beta chain and its context. There are 14 residues in the CDR3. Germline V gene data show CDR1 as SGHTA and CDR2 as FQGNSA. Deletions cut 4 bases from V and 4 bases from J, with 11 bases between. The data were taken from a study of beta chain features in type 1 diabetes. Sequenced material consisted of expressed TCRB transcripts (all of the isolated RNA was reverse transcribed). Clones were read by immunoSEQ multiplex PCR, and TCRdb kept only the in-frame ones, dropping some. The sample yields about 620,000 clones, roughly 16% seen once. The V call is TRBV7-2, the J call TRBJ2-1; D is possibly TRBD2 (6 bases). The sequence derives from a man younger than 35 in good health. Sequenced: naive CD4+ T cells from blood. The CDR3 bases are TGTGCCAGCAGCTCTCCTAGCGCTTACAATGAGCAGTTCTTC. Its protein is CASSSPSAYNEQFF.